Presented here are 17 T cell receptor beta chains from one specimen sequenced in a study of cytomegalovirus exposure and HLA in healthy donors (dated by TCRdb to about 2017). The library relied on the immunoSEQ multiplex PCR assay. This is the immuneACCESS table as TCRdb keeps it, with only in-frame sequences that have V and J called. A part of the clones is gone; compared with another copy, unresolved V genes explain less than half, and the rest is unexplained. This sample comprises about 130,000 clones, just under 90% of them detected only once. The top ten clones comprise less than 7% of the sample. The sample consisted of PBMCs. The receptors were sampled from a woman in her 30s in good health and CMV-seropositive.

The rearrangement joins TRBV7-8 to TRBJ1-4; 9 nucleotides line up with TRBD1. Germline V gives CDR1 SGHVS, CDR2 FQNEAQ. With 5 bases clipped from V and 7 bases from J, the junction kept 8 bases outside the gene matches. This CDR3 is 15 amino acids long. CDR3 DNA sequence: TGTGCCAGCAGCCGGAGACCGGGACAGGGTGAAAAACTGTTTTTT. Translating it yields CASSRRPGQGEKLFF.

This clone came up once. The rearrangement links TRBV5-1 to TRBJ2-5; 9 positions match TRBD1. The ends lost 3 bases at V and 2 bases at J; junction bases unmatched: 5. The CDR3 runs to 15 residues. Germline V gene lookup returns CDR1 SGHRS and CDR2 YFSETQ. In DNA form, the CDR3 reads TGCGCCAGCAGCTCCGGACAGGGGCCGCAAGAGACCCAGTACTTC. It is translated as CASSSGQGPQETQYF.

A single count supports this clone. V usage is TRBV5-1 and J usage is TRBJ2-1; 8 bases are a match to TRBD2. CDR1 is SGHRS, CDR2 YFSETQ, per germline. Losses at the gene ends were 4 bases for V and 5 bases for J; bases not matched to a gene: 5. CDR3 length: 14 residues. CDR3 in amino acids: CASSPLAVDNEQFF. The CDR3 nucleotides are TGCGCCAGCAGCCCACTAGCGGTGGACAATGAGCAGTTCTTC.

This clone has just one count. This sequence joins TRBV7-9 and TRBJ1-1; D unresolved. The CDR3 contains 19 residues. Germline V gene lookup returns CDR1 SEHNR and CDR2 FQNEAQ (reference sequence). The V end was cut by 5 bases, the J end by 0 bases, with 25 bases between. The chain's CDR3 is CASSDAGDKQSTMNTEAFF. The DNA of the CDR3 is TGTGCCAGCAGCGACGCCGGGGATAAACAGTCAACCATGAACACTGAAGCTTTCTTT.

V usage is TRBV7-8 and J usage is TRBJ2-1; 9 nucleotides line up with TRBD2. Trimming removed 5 bases from V and 0 bases from J; junction bases left unmatched: 8. Germline V gene lookup returns CDR1 SGHVS and CDR2 FQNEAQ. The CDR3 has 17 residues. The chain's CDR3 is CASSKTSSGASYNEQFF. The CDR3 DNA follows: TGTGCCAGCAGCAAAACCTCTAGCGGGGCCTCCTACAATGAGCAGTTCTTC.

This rearrangement joins TRBV6-1 to TRBJ2-5; 8 positions match TRBD1. Germline values: CDR1 MNHNS, CDR2 SASEGT. Trimming at V came to 4 bases and at J to 3 bases, leaving 7 bases not matched to a gene. CDR3 length: 15 residues. CDR3 nucleotide sequence: TGTGCCAGCAGTGGGGACAGGATTTCGGAAGAGACCCAGTACTTC. It yields the protein CASSGDRISEETQYF.

The CDR3 coding sequence is TGTGCCAGCAGTGGGACAGGGGTTCACGAGCAGTACTTC. As protein: CASSGTGVHEQYF. The chain employs TRBV25-1 and TRBJ2-7; 9 nucleotides align to TRBD1. This CDR3 region has 13 residues. CDR1 and CDR2 (germline): MGHDK, SYGVNS. V lost 4 bases and J lost 5; bases outside the gene matches: 3.

The DNA for the CDR3 is TGCGCCAGCAGTGACCTCAGGGACAGGGTCAATGAGCAGTTCTTC. It specifies CASSDLRDRVNEQFF. The genes are TRBV10-2 and TRBJ2-1; 9 nucleotides agree with TRBD1. The junction had 6 bases not matched to a gene; V was cut back by 3 bases and J by 6 bases. CDR1 and CDR2 from the germline V gene are WSHSY and SAAADI. The CDR3 spans 15 residues.

The J gene is TRBJ2-7, the V gene TRBV29-1; 10 bases line up with TRBD1. V dropped 7 bases and J dropped 2; count of bases not matched to a gene: 8. Germline V gene sequence: CDR1 SQVTM, CDR2 ANQGSEA. The CDR3 is made up of 14 amino acids. In DNA, the CDR3 is TGCAGCGCAGGACAGGGGGATTTCCCCTACGAGCAGTACTTC. Its translation is CSAGQGDFPYEQYF.

The chain joins TRBV18 to TRBJ2-2; a possible D gene is TRBD1 (5 bases). CDR1 is KGHSH and CDR2 is LQKENI in the germline V gene. This CDR3 spans 17 amino acids. Trimming took off 3 bases at V and 5 bases at J, with 19 bases between the two ends. In DNA, the CDR3 is TGTGCCAGCTCACCTGGGTCCCAGGGCGCGAGAACCGGGGAGCTGTTTTTT. It codes for CASSPGSQGARTGELFF.

The chain couples TRBV6-5 to TRBJ2-1, with D perhaps matching TRBD2 (5 bases). CDR3 length: 15 amino acids. Trimming stripped 6 bases from V and 6 bases from J, with 18 bases between. CDR1 and CDR2 from the germline V gene are MNHEY and SVGAGI. The CDR3 spells CASSPRPRGSNEQFF. The CDR3 coding sequence is TGTGCCAGCAGCCCTCGACCCAGAGGGTCCAATGAGCAGTTCTTC.

The chain employs TRBV6-6 and TRBJ2-6; no clear D gene. Trimming stripped 4 bases from V and 2 bases from J, with 3 bases between. Looked up from germline, CDR1 is MNHNY and CDR2 is SVGAGI (reference sequence). This CDR3 has 13 amino acids. The CDR3 protein is CASSSAGANVLTF. CDR3 sequence (DNA): TGTGCCAGCAGTTCCGCTGGGGCCAACGTCCTGACTTTC.

The gene calls are TRBV27 and TRBJ2-5; weak D call: TRBD2 (5 bases). This CDR3 contains 15 residues. CDR1 is MNHEY and CDR2 is SMNVEV in the germline V gene (reference sequence). V shed 0 bases and J shed 0 bases, with 8 bases lying between them. As DNA, the CDR3 is TGTGCCAGCAGTTTATCGTCGGGGTACCAAGAGACCCAGTACTTC. This encodes CASSLSSGYQETQYF.

This chain connects TRBV27 to TRBJ2-2, with 12 bases that match TRBD2. V gave up 6 bases and J gave up 7 bases; unmatched junction bases: 18. Germline V gives CDR1 MNHEY, CDR2 SMNVEV (reference sequence). The CDR3 loop spans 19 amino acids. The DNA for the CDR3 is TGTGCCAGCAGATTACGACCCAAGACTAGCGGGAGTCGTTACGGGGAGCTGTTTTTT. It encodes CASRLRPKTSGSRYGELFF.

The chain couples TRBV27 to TRBJ2-7; 11 bases line up with TRBD1. V lost 5 bases and J lost 3; bases outside the gene matches: 9. CDR3 size: 16 residues. Germline assignment: CDR1 MNHEY and CDR2 SMNVEV (reference sequence). CDR3 DNA sequence: TGTGCCAGCAGTCCCGCAATCGGGACAGGGGGCTACGAGCAGTACTTC. Encoded protein: CASSPAIGTGGYEQYF.

The rearrangement uses TRBV16 and TRBJ2-5; 7 nucleotides agree with TRBD1. Germline loops: CDR1 KGHSY, CDR2 FQNENV. The J segment lost 4 bases and the V segment lost 2 bases, leaving 13 bases of the junction unmatched. The CDR3 is made up of 17 amino acids. In DNA form, the CDR3 reads TGTGCCAGCAGCCAAGAGGGGTCCAGGGGGTCGGGAGAGACCCAGTACTTC. It translates to CASSQEGSRGSGETQYF.

The V and J genes are TRBV7-3 and TRBJ2-2; tentative D call: TRBD2 (5 bases). V was pared by 5 bases and J by 6 bases, with 13 bases between. Germline V CDR1 and CDR2: SGHTA, FQGTGA. The CDR3 sequence is 14 residues long. CDR3 sequence: CASSALAWAGELFF. The CDR3 region has the DNA TGTGCCAGCAGCGCCCTAGCTTGGGCCGGGGAGCTGTTTTTT.